This T cell receptor beta chain originates from a study of T cells after yellow fever vaccination. Turning to the study itself: Those fractions that held only low numbers of cells were prepared using the SMART-Seq v4 Ultra Low Input RNA kit. Overall study results and limits: Booster samples showed a return of most primary-vaccination clones (about 97% CD4, approximately 90% CD8).

This CDR3 is 17 amino acids long. V was trimmed by 0 bases and J by 1 base, leaving 13 bases between them. Germline CDR1 and CDR2: SGHNT and YYREEE (reference sequence). TCRdb called the 5' RACE reads again in MiXCR, with one record for every CDR3 protein. The sample consists of roughly 500,000 distinct CDR3 sequences, roughly a fifth of them appearing once. For this clonotype: The antigen is unknown.

The sample here was PBMCs, taken 15 days after the yellow fever booster vaccination. The rearrangement links TRBV5-4 to TRBJ2-2; D gene ambiguous. The receptor was derived from a young man who received the YFV17D yellow fever vaccine. CDR3 sequence reads: CASSLEFGKENTGELFF. CDR3 coding DNA: TGTGCCAGCAGCTTGGAGTTTGGGAAGGAGAACACCGGGGAGCTGTTTTTT.